This T cell receptor beta chain emerged from a study of blood T cell repertoires in COVID-19. As for the study in general: Some COVID-19 samples were acute and others convalescent; all came from the United States, Italy and Spain.

Libraries were prepared by immunoSEQ multiplex PCR; TCRdb keeps only in-frame clonotypes and omits some of them. The sample consists of hundreds of thousands of clones, roughly nine tenths of them appearing once. Participants came from roughly 24 US areas, aged roughly 18 to 95 years. Donors were grouped by their self-reported clinical history. Cohort 3 recovery required two negative PCRs, clearance, or symptom resolution. Source material: PBMCs or T cells enriched from blood (not recorded which). The receptor comes from a man aged 30 to 39 who had recovered from COVID-19.

CDR3 sequence (DNA): TGTGCCAGTAGTAAATTAGCGGGAGGGCCGAGAACCGGGGAGCTGTTTTTT. Amino acids: CASSKLAGGPRTGELFF. This chain uses TRBV19 with TRBJ2-2; 11 bases agree with TRBD2. In germline, CDR1 is LNHDA, CDR2 SQIVND (reference sequence). The trim removed 4 bases at V and 5 bases at J, leaving 9 bases unmatched. The CDR3 spans 17 residues.